The 8 T cell receptor beta chains in this list originate from one sample, sequenced in a study of T cell repertoires in cytomegalovirus infection. TCRdb re-analysed the reads in MiXCR, keeping a single row per CDR3 protein. The sample yields fewer than 1,000,000 distinct CDR3 sequences, roughly 31% seen once. What these receptors recognize is not known. The starting material was cultured CD8+ T cells from PBMCs, obtained from culture after CMV antigen stimulation. The receptors were gathered from a human donor in good health (CMV status not recorded). Some clones in this sample may be carry-over from other donors' samples.

This rearrangement joins TRBV6-6 to TRBJ2-2, with 9 bases that match TRBD1. The J segment lost 0 bases and the V segment lost 5 bases, leaving 13 bases of the junction unmatched. Germline-derived CDR1 and CDR2 are MNHNY and SVGAGI (reference sequence). The CDR3 length is 19 residues. The DNA for the CDR3 is TGTGCCAGCAGTACCCGGGACAGGGAGTTGAGCCCGAACACCGGGGAGCTGTTTTTT. It is translated as CASSTRDRELSPNTGELFF.

This clonotype occurred a few times. The chain recombines TRBV7-6 with TRBJ2-2, with 7 positions matching TRBD1. J was trimmed by 4 bases and V by 5 bases; bases with no gene match: 7. CDR1 is SGHVS, CDR2 FNYEAQ, per germline. This CDR3 has 15 residues. The CDR3 sequence: CASSEDRAPTGELFF. CDR3 in DNA: TGTGCCAGCAGCGAAGACAGGGCGCCCACCGGGGAGCTGTTTTTT.

This clonotype was observed many times. This sequence joins TRBV7-8 and TRBJ2-1; maybe TRBD2 (5 bases). Trimming cost V 5 bases and J 5 bases, with 28 bases left between them. Germline values: CDR1 SGHVS, CDR2 FQNEAQ. The CDR3 runs 19 residues. In DNA form, the CDR3 reads TGTGCCAGCAGCCCAATCACGGGCGGGCCCCGACACGCAAACAATGAGCAGTTCTTC. Its protein product is CASSPITGGPRHANNEQFF.

In its sample, this clonotype was seen many times. V gene TRBV11-3 combines with J gene TRBJ2-2, with D possibly matching TRBD1 (6 bases). This CDR3 contains 16 residues. With 0 bases removed from V and 1 base from J, the gap between germline ends came to 9 bases. Looked up from germline, CDR1 is SGHNT and CDR2 is YENEEA. In DNA form, the CDR3 reads TGTGCCAGCAGCTTAGATCAGACAGGGAACACCGGGGAGCTGTTTTTT. It is translated as CASSLDQTGNTGELFF.

This rearrangement joins TRBV19 to TRBJ2-5, with D possibly matching TRBD1 (6 bases). This CDR3 is 14 amino acids long. Germline CDR1 and CDR2: LNHDA and SQIVND (reference sequence). Trimming removed 5 bases from V and 5 bases from J, with 15 bases in between. CDR3 loop: CASSAWTAVETQYF. For the CDR3, the DNA is TGTGCCAGTAGTGCCTGGACAGCCGTGGAGACCCAGTACTTC.

In its sample, this clonotype was seen a few times. This chain uses TRBV7-4 with TRBJ2-7; TRBD1 agrees at 8 bases. The CDR3 has 14 residues. Germline values: CDR1 SGHVT, CDR2 SQSDAQ. The V gene end was trimmed by 2 bases and the J gene end by 6 bases; junction bases not matched to a gene: 6. DNA for the CDR3: TGTGCCAGCAGCTTATTTCAGGGGGCTGTCGAGCAGTACTTC. It specifies CASSLFQGAVEQYF.

The CDR3 loop is CAISEADRGDQPQHF. CDR3 DNA sequence: TGTGCCATCAGTGAGGCCGACAGGGGCGACCAGCCCCAGCATTTT. This chain uses TRBV10-3 with TRBJ1-5; the match to TRBD1 covers 8 bases. This CDR3 contains 15 residues. The germline CDR1 and CDR2 sequences are ENHRY and SYGVKD. V gave up 2 bases and J gave up 7 bases; unmatched junction bases: 7.

This clonotype was observed a few times. The V and J genes are TRBV5-6 and TRBJ1-1, with TRBD1 identical over 10 bases. The germline V gene encodes CDR1 SGHDT and CDR2 YYEEEE. This CDR3 has 12 amino acids. J was trimmed by 11 bases and V by 0 bases; bases with no gene match: 1. The CDR3 region has the DNA TGTGCCAGCAGCTTGGGGACAGGGGGGGCTTTCTTT. This encodes CASSLGTGGAFF.